The TCR beta chain under discussion was sequenced for a study of T cells in Graves' hyperthyroidism and ophthalmopathy. Study details: Peripheral blood draws took place at initial diagnosis, ahead of any treatment.

CDR3 length: 16 amino acids. The germline CDR1 and CDR2 sequences are LNHDA and SQIVND (reference sequence). V was trimmed by 4 bases and J by 3 bases, leaving 19 bases between them. RNA transcripts gave rise to amplified TCR beta CDR3 regions. First-round RT-PCR targeting the TCR CDR3 was performed with the HTBI primer set. TCRdb passed the multiplex PCR reads through MiXCR, listing each CDR3 protein once. The table has roughly 380,000 distinct CDR3 sequences, about a fifth seen once. Diagnostic decisions used clinical symptoms, serum thyroxine and TRAb, thyroid ultrasound and orbital computed tomography. Notes on the study in general: The model predicted ophthalmopathy a median around 6 months before onset.

This clonotype was seen only a few times. Its target is unknown. The receptor comes from a woman aged 18-30 years with Graves' hyperthyroidism. Sequenced material: blood. The rearrangement links TRBV19 to TRBJ2-7; D is ambiguous. CDR3 nucleotide sequence: TGTGCCAGTAGTAGAGGCCTTTACAGCGTTGACTACGAGCAGTACTTC. The encoded protein is CASSRGLYSVDYEQYF.